This T cell receptor (beta chain) was sequenced during a study of tumor-infiltrating lymphocytes in primary liver carcinoma. Study at large: Samples returned roughly 3.65 to 7.13 million productive TCRbeta reads each. Read depth did not differ significantly between tissue types.

Production of TCR beta cDNA used 400 to 600 ng total RNA together with a constant-region primer. Construction of TCR beta libraries relied on three successive nested multiplex PCR rounds employing slightly modified ARM-PCR. The first two PCR rounds, roughly 9 cycles each, used TRBV1-TRBV30 forward primers and a C-beta reverse primer. TCRdb passed the multiplex PCR reads through MiXCR, listing each CDR3 protein once. The sample gives more than 60,000 distinct CDR3 sequences, approximately 70% of which show up once; 28% is in the top ten. Co-extraction of both nucleic acids (RNA and DNA) used roughly 20-33 mg of unsorted bulk tissue. CDR1 is MDHEN, CDR2 SYDVKM, per germline. Trimming removed 7 bases from V and 13 bases from J, with 17 bases in between. The CDR3 length is 12 residues.

The sequence derives from a man aged 35-49 years with primary liver carcinoma and hepatitis B virus infection. Sequencing was carried out using liver tumor tissue from sampling region 4. The subset here: tumor region T4, right-lateral pole. The gene calls are TRBV28 and TRBJ1-5; D unclear. Here the CDR3 DNA reads TGTGCCAGCAATAGCGAATGGAGACCTCAGCATTTT. Its protein is CASNSEWRPQHF.